This T cell receptor beta chain comes out of a study of T-cell reconstitution after alpha-beta-depleted transplantation in children. Study outcomes and limitations: Surviving recipient T cells and thymic progenitors accounted for the high day-60 TCRbeta diversity observed in some patients. Reportedly, alpha-beta T cells present about two months post-transplant originated from several hundred expanded clones of graft origin.

This clonotype was detected only a few times. Antigen unknown. This CDR3 comprises 15 residues. The germline V gene has CDR1 SEHNR and CDR2 FQNEAQ (reference sequence). V shed 1 base and J shed 3 bases, with 13 bases lying between them. The TCRbeta library incorporated unique molecular identifiers. TCRdb recomputed calls from the PCR reads with MiXCR, one row per CDR3 protein. The table lists 550,000 to 600,000 distinct CDR3 sequences, approximately 22% of them singletons. The source of this sequence is a boy younger than two who had a stem cell transplant for acute myeloid leukemia, so the T cells may come from the graft donor. The gene calls are TRBV7-9 and TRBJ2-7; possible D gene TRBD2, 5 bases. The sequencing here drew on PBMCs, mostly from graft donor cells, taken 360 days after TCRalphabeta/CD19-depleted stem cell transplant. CDR3 amino acids: CASSLGAGESYEQYV. CDR3 nucleotide sequence: TGTGCCAGCAGCTTAGGAGCCGGGGAAAGCTACGAGCAGTACGTC.